Below, 32 T cell receptor beta chains from the same sample are listed, as sequenced in a study of post-analysis software for immune sequencing data. Study-level findings and limits: Higher frequency in patients than in controls was seen for roughly five TRBV segments, with TRBV5-6, TRBV5-1 and TRBV20-1 among them.

The authors incorporated unique molecular identifiers into the TCR beta cDNA libraries. TCRdb re-called the PCR reads with MiXCR, one entry per CDR3 protein. In the table there are roughly 730,000 distinct CDR3 sequences, 25% to 30% of which are singletons. For these receptors, no antigen is known. The sequenced sample was blood. The receptors shown here come from a girl under 18 with multiple sclerosis.

On this clonotype itself: An end of the junction differs from the germline gene, which may be a read error. The genes are TRBV12-3 or TRBV12-4 and TRBJ2-1, with TRBD1 as a possible D gene (6 bases). The CDR3 covers 14 residues. The CDR3 loop reads CASRGGSSRNEQFF. CDR3 DNA sequence: TGCGCCAGCAGGGGCGGTAGTTCGCGCAATGAGCAGTTCTTC.

This clonotype was found a few times. The V gene is TRBV7-2, the J gene TRBJ2-5; a weak D match, TRBD1 (6 bases). CDR1 SGHTA and CDR2 FQGNSA come from the germline V gene. CDR3 length equals 14 residues. Trimming left V 0 bases short and J 6 bases short, with 11 bases between. The DNA for the CDR3 is TGTGCCAGCAGCTTAGCGGTGCAGGGGCAGACCCAGTACTTC. Translated: CASSLAVQGQTQYF.

The gene calls are TRBV28 and TRBJ2-7; D unresolved. The end of the DNA fits TRBJ2-5 better, so the J call may be wrong. Looked up from germline, CDR1 is MDHEN and CDR2 is SYDVKM. There are 13 residues in the CDR3. The CDR3 loop is CASRSPSTETQYF. CDR3 sequence (DNA): TGTGCCAGCAGGTCCCCTTCGACGGAGACCCAGTACTTC.

The table lists this clonotype with many counts. CDR3 in amino acids: CASRPSVLGKETQYF. The DNA for the CDR3 is TGTGCCAGCAGGCCCTCAGTGTTGGGAAAAGAGACCCAGTACTTC. The chain is built from TRBV6-2 or TRBV6-3 and TRBJ2-5; D is ambiguous. Trimming cost V 6 bases and J 3 bases, with 17 bases left between them. Germline-derived CDR1 and CDR2 are MNHEY and SVGEGT. The CDR3 contains 15 residues.

V gene TRBV20-1 combines with J gene TRBJ2-1, with D hard to call. Trimming took off 1 base at V and 9 bases at J, with 13 bases between the two ends. This CDR3 has 13 residues. Germline V gene lookup returns CDR1 DFQATT and CDR2 SNEGSKA (reference sequence). The CDR3 coding sequence is TGCAGTGCTAGAGTGTACGGGTCTGTTGAGCAGTTCTTC. Its protein product is CSARVYGSVEQFF.

This clonotype was detected only a few times. The rearrangement links TRBV18 to TRBJ2-6; 7 bases agree with TRBD2. V dropped 2 bases and J dropped 3; count of bases not matched to a gene: 4. Germline CDR1 and CDR2: KGHSH and LQKENI. CDR3 size: 16 residues. In DNA, the CDR3 is TGTGCCAGCTCACCAGGGGGGGAACTTGGGGCCAACGTCCTGACTTTC. Protein sequence: CASSPGGELGANVLTF.

This sequence joins TRBV28 and TRBJ1-1; 10 bases line up with TRBD1. The V gene's germline CDR1 is MDHEN and CDR2 SYDVKM. With V trimmed by 6 bases and J by 9 bases, 7 bases remained unmatched. The CDR3 is 13 amino acids. The CDR3 sequence: CASSRDRGRQAFF. The DNA for the CDR3 is TGTGCCAGCAGCCGCGACAGGGGGCGTCAAGCTTTCTTT.

This clonotype was seen many times. The chain couples TRBV10-3 to TRBJ2-1, with TRBD1 matching over 9 bases. The V gene's germline CDR1 is ENHRY and CDR2 SYGVKD. Trimming removed 5 bases from V and 5 bases from J; junction bases left unmatched: 4. CDR3 length: 14 amino acids. CDR3 loop: CAISPGQGNNEQFF. As DNA, the CDR3 is TGTGCCATCAGTCCGGGACAGGGTAACAATGAGCAGTTCTTC.

The rearrangement links TRBV20-1 to TRBJ2-2; D may be TRBD1 or TRBD2 (6 bases each). Trimming took 7 bases from V and 2 from J, leaving 23 bases between them. Germline values: CDR1 DFQATT, CDR2 SNEGSKA (reference sequence). The CDR3 covers 17 residues. CDR3 DNA: TGCAGTGTGGGAGGTCTACAGAAGGGGGAAAACACCGGGGAGCTGTTTTTT. Protein product: CSVGGLQKGENTGELFF.

The genes are TRBV10-1 and TRBJ2-3, with D perhaps TRBD1 (5 bases). Germline CDR1 is WNHNN and CDR2 is SYGVQD (reference sequence). The CDR3 length is 14 residues. The CDR3 region is CAVNRTLYTDTQYF. CDR3 in DNA: TGCGCGGTAAATAGGACATTATATACAGATACGCAGTATTTT.

This clonotype was found a few times. The chain combines TRBV5-1 with TRBJ2-3, with 9 bases that match TRBD1. V shed 1 base and J 5 bases; nucleotides not matched to a gene: 5. The CDR3 contains 15 residues. Germline CDR1 and CDR2: SGHRS and YFSETQ. This chain's CDR3 is CASSLTGGARDTQYF. CDR3 nucleotides: TGCGCCAGCAGCTTGACAGGGGGCGCGAGAGATACGCAGTATTTT.

The V gene is TRBV7-2, the J gene TRBJ2-1; 10 positions agree with TRBD2. The CDR3 covers 15 residues. The ends lost 1 base at V and 6 bases at J; junction bases unmatched: 3. The germline V gene has CDR1 SGHTA and CDR2 FQGNSA. CDR3 nucleotide sequence: TGTGCCAGCAGCTTAGTAGCGGGAGGTCCCAATGAGCAGTTCTTC. Translating it yields CASSLVAGGPNEQFF.

In regard to this clonotype: A much larger clone is a single base away; this may be a read error. The V call is TRBV29-1, the J call TRBJ2-1, with D possibly being TRBD1 or TRBD2 (5 bases each). Germline V gene data show CDR1 as SQVTM and CDR2 as ANQGSEA. This CDR3 comprises 13 residues. V was cut by 3 bases and J by 8 bases, with 14 bases left in between. CDR3: CSVEGRGRDEQFF. CDR3 coding DNA: TGCAGCGTTGAGGGACGGGGCCGGGATGAGCAGTTCTTC.

The chain employs TRBV20-1 and TRBJ2-4; D tentatively reads TRBD1 or TRBD2 (6 bases each). Trimming shortened V by 6 bases and J by 1 base, and 22 bases separated the two germline ends. The germline CDR1 and CDR2 sequences are DFQATT and SNEGSKA (reference sequence). CDR3 length: 17 amino acids. The CDR3 here is CSAERRGGRTAKNIQYF. The DNA of the CDR3 is TGCAGTGCAGAACGCAGAGGGGGGAGAACGGCCAAAAACATTCAGTACTTC.

This clonotype was picked up many times. The V gene is TRBV28, the J gene TRBJ1-2; 11 nucleotides align to TRBD1. The V gene end was trimmed by 6 bases and the J gene end by 4 bases; junction bases not matched to a gene: 4. This CDR3 spans 14 amino acids. Germline-derived CDR1 and CDR2 are MDHEN and SYDVKM. The DNA of the CDR3 is TGTGCCAGCAGCTACGGACAGGGGGCCTATGGCTACACCTTC. It is translated as CASSYGQGAYGYTF.

This clonotype has more than one count but fewer than ten. CDR3 residues: CASSYPRDSYNEQFF. CDR3 nucleotide sequence: TGCGCCAGCAGCTACCCGAGGGACAGCTACAATGAGCAGTTCTTC. The chain couples TRBV5-1 to TRBJ2-1, with 7 bases that match TRBD1. The V gene end was trimmed by 3 bases and the J gene end by 3 bases; junction bases not matched to a gene: 6. This CDR3 is built from 15 residues. Germline V gene sequence: CDR1 SGHRS, CDR2 YFSETQ. The variable domain in full, with the rest retrieved from reference TRBV5-1 and TRBJ2-1, is KAGVTQTPRYLIKTRGQQVTLSCSPISGHRSVSWYQQTPGQGLQFLFEYFSETQRNKGNFPGRFSGRQFSNSRSEMNVSTLELGDSALYLCASSYPRDSYNEQFFGPGTRLTVL.

This sequence joins TRBV12-5 and TRBJ1-4; 8 nucleotides align to TRBD1. This CDR3 comprises 21 residues. Trimming removed 3 bases from V and 2 bases from J; junction bases left unmatched: 20. Germline V gene lookup returns CDR1 LGHNT and CDR2 FRNRAP. The CDR3 reads CASGFKTHRTGWVTTNEKLFF. In DNA, the CDR3 is TGTGCTAGTGGTTTCAAAACCCATAGGACAGGGTGGGTAACGACTAATGAAAAACTGTTTTTT.

This clonotype was picked up a small number of times. The CDR3 spells CSVEEGTSGSNEQFF. The CDR3 DNA sequence: TGCAGCGTTGAAGAGGGGACTAGCGGGAGCAATGAGCAGTTCTTC. The gene calls are TRBV29-1 and TRBJ2-1; 14 nucleotides match TRBD2. With V trimmed by 0 bases and J by 6 bases, 1 base remained unmatched. Germline-derived CDR1 and CDR2 are SQVTM and ANQGSEA. This CDR3 is built from 15 residues.

The V call is TRBV24-1, the J call TRBJ1-2; D might be TRBD1 (5 bases). Germline V CDR1 and CDR2: KGHDR, SFDVKD. V was cut by 2 bases and J by 0 bases, with 12 bases left in between. The CDR3 is 16 residues long. The CDR3 DNA reads TGTGCCACCAGTGATTCAGCGGGGGACTCTAACTATGGCTACACCTTC. Protein product: CATSDSAGDSNYGYTF.

The rearrangement joins TRBV5-6 to TRBJ1-4; D is unclear. The CDR3 has 12 residues. Trimming cost V 4 bases and J 8 bases, with 9 bases left between them. The germline CDR1 and CDR2 sequences are SGHDT and YYEEEE. The DNA of the CDR3 is TGTGCCAGCAGCGATGGAGGGGAAAAACTGTTTTTT. It is translated as CASSDGGEKLFF.

The chain is built from TRBV6-1 and TRBJ1-1, with D maybe TRBD1 (6 bases). The germline gives CDR1 MNHNS, CDR2 SASEGT. Trimming pared 8 bases from V and 0 bases from J, leaving 16 bases between. The CDR3 loop spans 15 amino acids. The CDR3: CASSAGAGMNTEAFF. The CDR3 DNA sequence: TGTGCCAGCTCCGCGGGGGCCGGAATGAACACTGAAGCTTTCTTT.

The chain recombines TRBV25-1 with TRBJ2-1; 7 bases are shared with TRBD2. CDR3 length equals 12 residues. Germline CDR1 MGHDK, CDR2 SYGVNS. With V trimmed by 7 bases and J by 11 bases, 8 bases remained unmatched. The CDR3 DNA sequence: TGTGCCAGCAAGATAGGAGCGGGACAGCAGTTCTTC. It is translated as CASKIGAGQQFF.

This clonotype was seen repeatedly, ten times or more. V is TRBV4-3 and J is TRBJ2-5; no clear D. This CDR3 region has 14 residues. V lost 0 bases to trimming and J lost 5 bases, with 10 bases between them. Looked up from germline, CDR1 is LGHNA and CDR2 is YSLEER. The CDR3 spells CASSQDMGPETQYF. CDR3 sequence (DNA): TGCGCCAGCAGCCAAGACATGGGCCCTGAGACCCAGTACTTC.

This clonotype has more than one count but fewer than ten. At one end the junction does not follow the germline gene, possibly because of a read error. The V and J genes are TRBV4-2 and TRBJ2-1; 10 bases agree with TRBD2. Germline loops: CDR1 LGHNA, CDR2 YNFKEQ. This CDR3 has 16 amino acids. The CDR3 protein is CACSQEIAGGVNEQFF. The CDR3 bases are TGTGCCTGCAGCCAAGAAATAGCGGGAGGCGTCAATGAGCAGTTCTTC.

This clonotype was counted at least ten times. The rearrangement joins TRBV20-1 to TRBJ2-7; TRBD1 matches at 7 bases. Germline assignment: CDR1 DFQATT and CDR2 SNEGSKA (reference sequence). CDR3 length: 13 amino acids. V trimming: 3 bases; J trimming: 4 bases; junction bases outside the gene matches: 6. The CDR3 DNA sequence: TGCAGTGCTAGTTTGGGACAGCCTTACGAGCAGTACTTC. Translating it yields CSASLGQPYEQYF.

This clonotype has just a few counts. V usage is TRBV14 and J usage is TRBJ1-3; the D gene is possibly TRBD1 (5 bases). This CDR3 has 15 amino acids. V dropped 5 bases and J dropped 2 bases, with 13 bases sitting between them. Looked up from germline, CDR1 is SGHDN and CDR2 is FVKESK. This CDR3 is CASSGTRLPGNTIYF. The CDR3 bases are TGTGCCAGCAGCGGGACCCGCCTGCCTGGAAACACCATATATTTT. The whole variable domain, remainder taken from reference TRBV14 and TRBJ1-3, is EAGVTQFPSHSVIEKGQTVTLRCDPISGHDNLYWYRRVMGKEIKFLLHFVKESKQDESGMPNNRFLAERTGGTYSTLKVQPAELEDSGVYFCASSGTRLPGNTIYFGEGSWLTVV.

As to this clonotype: This may be a read error: a much more frequent sequence differs by one nucleotide. The chain recombines TRBV11-2 with TRBJ2-4; D uncertain. The closer fit of TRBJ2-7 to the DNA end suggests the J call may be wrong. The CDR3 totals 21 residues. The germline V gene has CDR1 SGHAT and CDR2 FQNNGV. In DNA, the CDR3 is TGTGCCAGAAACGATCAATCCGTGGATCCCAATGACTCAACAGACTTCTACGAGCAGTACTTC. As protein: CARNDQSVDPNDSTDFYEQYF.

This clonotype was counted only a few times. The CDR3 reads CASSPGENIQYF. The CDR3 coding sequence is TGTGCCAGCAGCCCCGGAGAAAACATTCAGTACTTC. The J gene is TRBJ2-4, the V gene TRBV18; D is unresolved. The CDR3 extends over 12 amino acids. V gave up 8 bases and J gave up 5 bases, with 10 bases separating them. Per the germline V gene, CDR1 is KGHSH and CDR2 is LQKENI.

With regard to this clonotype: A much larger clone differs from this one at a single base, so this may be a read error. The chain recombines TRBV5-5 with TRBJ2-3; TRBD2 is a possible D gene (5 bases). Germline CDR1 reads SGHKS; CDR2 reads YYEKEE (reference sequence). The CDR3 runs 14 residues. This chain's CDR3 is CTSSLWRATDTQYF. CDR3 in DNA: TGTACCAGCAGCTTGTGGCGGGCCACAGATACGCAGTATTTT.

This clonotype was observed a handful of times. The chain has TRBV5-6 and TRBJ1-5; 9 bases fit TRBD1. The CDR3 covers 14 residues. Trimming at V came to 2 bases and at J to 7 bases, leaving 4 bases not matched to a gene. CDR1 and CDR2 (germline): SGHDT, YYEEEE. The CDR3 nucleotides are TGTGCCAGCAGCTTTCGGACAGGGGACCAGCCCCAGCATTTT. Protein product: CASSFRTGDQPQHF. Full variable domain (remainder filled in from reference TRBV5-6 and TRBJ1-5): DAGVTQSPTHLIKTRGQQVTLRCSPKSGHDTVSWYQQALGQGPQFIFQYYEEEERQRGNFPDRFSGHQFPNYSSELNVNALLLGDSALYLCASSFRTGDQPQHFGDGTRLSIL.

The rearrangement uses TRBV20-1 and TRBJ1-2; 9 bases are a match to TRBD1. Germline V gene data show CDR1 as DFQATT and CDR2 as SNEGSKA (reference sequence). Trimming removed 5 bases from V and 4 bases from J; junction bases left unmatched: 5. The CDR3 spans 13 residues. The CDR3 loop reads CSASGTGTYGYTF. The CDR3 DNA sequence: TGCAGTGCTTCAGGGACAGGGACCTATGGCTACACCTTC.

The gene calls are TRBV7-9 and TRBJ2-7; TRBD1 matches 7 bases. CDR1 is SEHNR and CDR2 is FQNEAQ in the germline V gene (reference sequence). The J segment lost 6 bases and the V segment lost 2 bases, leaving 7 bases of the junction unmatched. This CDR3 is 14 amino acids long. The CDR3 is CASSLQGVGREQYF. CDR3 nucleotide sequence: TGTGCCAGCAGCTTACAGGGGGTGGGTCGCGAGCAGTACTTC.